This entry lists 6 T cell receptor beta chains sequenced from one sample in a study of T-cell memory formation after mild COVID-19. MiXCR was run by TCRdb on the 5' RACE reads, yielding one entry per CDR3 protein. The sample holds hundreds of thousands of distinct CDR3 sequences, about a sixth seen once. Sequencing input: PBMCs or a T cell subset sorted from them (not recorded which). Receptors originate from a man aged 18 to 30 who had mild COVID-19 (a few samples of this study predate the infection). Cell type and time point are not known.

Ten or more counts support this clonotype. CDR3 in DNA: TGTGCCAGCAGCCGGGGATCTGAAGCTTTCTTT. Its translation: CASSRGSEAFF. J is TRBJ1-1 and V is TRBV3-1; D unclear. Trimming cost V 4 bases and J 6 bases, with 6 bases left between them. The V gene's germline CDR1 is LGHDT and CDR2 YNNKEL (reference sequence). The CDR3 totals 11 residues.

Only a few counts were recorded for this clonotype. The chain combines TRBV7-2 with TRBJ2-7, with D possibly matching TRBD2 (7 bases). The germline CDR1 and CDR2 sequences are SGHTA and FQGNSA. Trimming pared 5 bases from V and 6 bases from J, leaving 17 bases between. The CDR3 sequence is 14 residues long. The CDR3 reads CASSAWGGRVEQYF. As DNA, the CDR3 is TGTGCCAGCAGCGCCTGGGGGGGCAGGGTCGAGCAGTACTTC.

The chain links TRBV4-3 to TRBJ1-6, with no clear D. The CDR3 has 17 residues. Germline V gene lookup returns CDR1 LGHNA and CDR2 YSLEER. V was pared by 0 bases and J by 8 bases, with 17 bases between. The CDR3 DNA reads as TGCGCCAGCAGCCAAGATGGGGTTCTATTTCGAGATTCACCCCTCCACTTT. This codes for CASSQDGVLFRDSPLHF.

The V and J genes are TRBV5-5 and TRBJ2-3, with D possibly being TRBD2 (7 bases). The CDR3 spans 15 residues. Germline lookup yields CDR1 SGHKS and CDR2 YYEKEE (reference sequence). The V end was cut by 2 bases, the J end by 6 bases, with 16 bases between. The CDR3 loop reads CASSLRGASPDTQYF. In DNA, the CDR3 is TGTGCCAGCAGCTTACGGGGGGCAAGCCCCGATACGCAGTATTTT. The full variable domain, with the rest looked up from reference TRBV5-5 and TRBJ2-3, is DAGVTQSPTHLIKTRGQQVTLRCSPISGHKSVSWYQQVLGQGPQFIFQYYEKEERGRGNFPDRFSARQFPNYSSELNVNALLLGDSALYLCASSLRGASPDTQYFGPGTRLTVL.

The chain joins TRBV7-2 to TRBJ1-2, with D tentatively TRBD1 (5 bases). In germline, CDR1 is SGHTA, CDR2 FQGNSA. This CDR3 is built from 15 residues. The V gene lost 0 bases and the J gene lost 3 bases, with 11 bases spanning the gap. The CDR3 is CASSLAQFRDYGYTF. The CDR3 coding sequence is TGTGCCAGCAGCTTAGCACAGTTCAGGGACTATGGCTACACCTTC.

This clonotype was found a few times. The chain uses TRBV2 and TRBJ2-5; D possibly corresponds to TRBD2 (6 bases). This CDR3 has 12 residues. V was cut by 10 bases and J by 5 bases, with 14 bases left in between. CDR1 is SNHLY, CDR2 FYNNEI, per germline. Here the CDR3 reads CAILPSDETQYF. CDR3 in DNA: TGTGCCATCCTCCCTAGCGACGAGACCCAGTACTTC.